This TCR beta chain is from a study of CD8+ T cells in alopecia areata. CDR1 and CDR2 from the germline V gene are MGHRA and YSYEKL. The CDR3 covers 15 residues. Trimming shortened V by 8 bases and J by 11 bases, and 22 bases separated the two germline ends. Investigators isolated RNA and reverse transcribed it into cDNA to act as the sequencing template. Produced via immunoSEQ multiplex PCR; TCRdb's table is partial and in-frame only. The table records 140,000 to 150,000 clones, about 56% of them present only once. The sample's treatment: oral pan-JAK inhibitor, 5-10 mg twice daily. This chain connects TRBV4-1 to TRBJ1-6; tentative D call: TRBD1 (5 bases). This TCR was recovered from a human donor with alopecia areata. This material consisted of CD8+ T cells sorted from blood, taken at week 4, from a patient treated with tofacitinib. For the CDR3, the DNA is TGCGCCAGCCGGGGGGTGCTGGAAGGGTTGACACCCCTCCACTTT. The encoded protein is CASRGVLEGLTPLHF.